This is a list of T cell receptor beta chains from one sample in a study of T cell changes during pregnancy in multiple sclerosis. The assay was immunoSEQ multiplex PCR, and TCRdb's table has in-frame clones only and misses some. Among about 24,000 clones listed, about 88% were seen once. The sequences come from CD8+ T cells from peripheral blood mononuclear cells, collected in the third trimester of pregnancy. These TCRs come from a female donor in good health, enrolled as a control in a pregnancy study. CDR3s include the opening cysteine and the closing phenylalanine or tryptophan. Each record gives: D gene, clone size, J gene, V gene, CDR3 protein, CDR3 DNA. D genes are given only for firm matches. Clone size appears in some rows only: once, few, many, or a class for an expanded clone.

>.|.|TRBJ2-7|TRBV5-8
CASSPGKPYEQYF
TGTGCCAGCAGCCCGGGAAAACCGTACGAGCAGTACTTC
>TRBD1|.|TRBJ1-5|TRBV6-5
CASRRTGLNQPQHF
TGTGCCAGCAGGCGGACAGGGTTAAATCAGCCCCAGCATTTT
>.|.|TRBJ2-7|TRBV27
CASSSVPYEQYF
TGTGCCAGCAGTTCAGTACCCTACGAGCAGTACTTC
>TRBD2|.|TRBJ2-7|TRBV10-3
CAIHDKSGSGYEQYF
TGTGCCATCCATGATAAGAGCGGGAGTGGGTACGAGCAGTACTTC
>TRBD1|.|TRBJ1-1|TRBV25-1
CASSGRGKTGRPEAFF
TGTGCCAGCAGTGGGCGGGGCAAGACAGGGAGGCCTGAAGCTTTCTTT
>.|.|TRBJ1-4|TRBV9
CASSPPREEKLFF
TGTGCCAGCAGCCCCCCCCGGGAGGAAAAACTGTTTTTT
>.|.|TRBJ1-2|TRBV7-9
CASSNPQGSNYGYTF
TGTGCCAGCAGCAATCCCCAGGGGAGCAACTATGGCTACACCTTC
>TRBD1|once|TRBJ2-7|TRBV28
CASSRDRGNEYEQYF
TGTGCCAGCAGTCGGGACAGGGGGAATGAATACGAGCAGTACTTC
>.|.|TRBJ2-5|TRBV5-6
CASSPRGAPYPAQYF
TGTGCCAGCAGCCCGCGGGGAGCTCCATACCCGGCCCAGTACTTC
>.|.|TRBJ1-4|TRBV11-2
CASSSDWGDEKLFF
TGTGCCAGCAGCTCAGACTGGGGGGATGAAAAACTGTTTTTT
>TRBD1|once|TRBJ2-7|TRBV27
CASSATGGEQYF
TGTGCCAGCAGCGCAACAGGGGGTGAGCAGTACTTC
>TRBD1|.|TRBJ1-5|TRBV19
CASSPTRQGGNQPQHF
TGTGCCAGTAGTCCAACCCGACAGGGGGGAAATCAGCCCCAGCATTTT
>TRBD1|.|TRBJ1-1|TRBV7-9
CASSFTGAGTEAFF
TGTGCCAGCAGCTTTACAGGGGCCGGCACTGAAGCTTTCTTT
>TRBD2|.|TRBJ2-2|TRBV6-5
CASRPRGGLIELFF
TGTGCCAGCAGACCCCGGGGGGGGCTGATCGAGCTGTTTTTT
>.|few|TRBJ2-4|TRBV29-1
CSVEDRDIQYF
TGCAGCGTTGAAGATCGGGACATTCAGTACTTC
>TRBD1|.|TRBJ1-2|TRBV7-3
CASSAPLDRAPLLGYTF
TGTGCCAGCAGCGCCCCTCTCGACAGGGCACCTCTTCTTGGCTACACCTTC
>.|.|TRBJ2-2|TRBV10-3
CARSDPDTGELFF
TGTGCCAGAAGCGATCCCGACACCGGGGAGCTGTTTTTT
>.|.|TRBJ1-1|TRBV10-3
CAISERPDMNTEAFF
TGTGCCATCAGTGAGCGCCCGGACATGAACACTGAAGCTTTCTTT
>TRBD2|.|TRBJ2-7|TRBV11-3
CASSLLAGYREQYF
TGTGCCAGCAGCTTACTAGCGGGGTATCGCGAGCAGTACTTC
>.|.|TRBJ2-7|TRBV11-3
CASSSSWRAEEQYF
TGTGCCAGCAGCTCCTCTTGGAGGGCGGAAGAGCAGTACTTC
>TRBD2|.|TRBJ2-2|TRBV5-1
CATTQAGTSGTGELFF
TGCGCCACCACCCAGGCCGGGACTAGCGGCACCGGGGAGCTGTTTTTT
>.|.|TRBJ1-4|TRBV2
CASSRVPGHNEKLFF
TGTGCCAGCAGCCGAGTCCCGGGACACAATGAAAAACTGTTTTTT
>.|.|TRBJ1-1|TRBV7-3
CASSPVGGNTEAFF
TGTGCCAGCAGCCCAGTGGGAGGGAACACTGAAGCTTTCTTT
>TRBD2|.|TRBJ2-1|TRBV6-4
CASSLTSGSDEQFF
TGTGCCAGCAGTTTGACTAGCGGGAGTGATGAGCAGTTCTTC
>TRBD2|.|TRBJ2-1|TRBV30
CACILAGGEFF
TGTGCCTGCATCCTAGCGGGGGGGGAGTTCTTC
>.|.|TRBJ2-1|TRBV25-1
CASSGKFDSNEQFF
TGTGCCAGCAGTGGGAAGTTTGACAGCAATGAGCAGTTCTTC
>.|.|TRBJ1-4|TRBV19
CASSTRVGEKLFF
TGTGCCAGTAGTACCAGGGTAGGCGAAAAACTGTTTTTT
>.|.|TRBJ1-2|TRBV6-1
CASSDSGIYGYTF
TGTGCCAGCAGTGATTCCGGGATCTATGGCTACACCTTC
>TRBD1|.|TRBJ1-1|TRBV11-2
CASSLWDRGETFF
TGTGCCAGCAGCTTATGGGACAGGGGTGAAACTTTCTTT
>.|.|TRBJ2-7|TRBV27
CASSFSGNTGLEQYF
TGTGCCAGCAGTTTCTCCGGGAACACCGGCCTTGAGCAGTACTTC
>TRBD1|.|TRBJ2-7|TRBV5-6
CASSPVRQGKYEQYF
TGTGCCAGCAGCCCCGTAAGACAGGGGAAGTACGAGCAGTACTTC
>.|.|TRBJ2-7|TRBV29-1
CSVSGEEYQGYEQYF
TGCAGCGTTTCGGGGGAGGAATATCAGGGATACGAGCAGTACTTC
>.|.|TRBJ2-5|TRBV13
CASSPRDQETQYF
TGTGCCAGCAGCCCTCGGGACCAAGAGACCCAGTACTTC
>TRBD1|once|TRBJ2-5|TRBV4-2
CASSFSDRGETQYF
TGTGCCAGCAGCTTTTCGGACAGGGGAGAGACCCAGTACTTC
>TRBD2|.|TRBJ2-5|TRBV11-2
CASSNIRGDTGETQYF
TGTGCCAGCAGTAATATACGGGGGGATACAGGAGAGACCCAGTACTTC
>.|.|TRBJ2-1|TRBV7-9
CASSLALQQGRGEQFF
TGTGCCAGCAGCTTAGCGCTCCAGCAGGGCCGCGGTGAGCAGTTCTTC
>.|.|TRBJ1-1|TRBV13
CASTPGENTEAFF
TGTGCCAGCACCCCGGGGGAGAACACTGAAGCTTTCTTT
>.|.|TRBJ2-2|TRBV2
CASSEALRGSGELFF
TGTGCCAGCAGTGAAGCGCTTCGGGGGTCCGGGGAGCTGTTTTTT
>TRBD2|.|TRBJ2-1|TRBV27
CASSQGLAGVINEQFF
TGTGCCAGCAGTCAGGGACTAGCGGGGGTCATCAATGAGCAGTTCTTC
>TRBD2|.|TRBJ2-1|TRBV11-2
CASSRTRAGGKGNEQFF
TGTGCCAGCAGCCGAACGAGGGCGGGAGGAAAAGGGAATGAGCAGTTCTTC
>.|few|TRBJ1-1|TRBV19
CASSIGGLEAFF
TGTGCCAGTAGTATAGGGGGACTGGAAGCTTTCTTT
>TRBD1|.|TRBJ2-5|TRBV27
CASSLSIGTGVLEQYF
TGTGCCAGCAGTTTATCGATAGGGACAGGGGTTCTAGAGCAGTACTTC
>.|.|TRBJ1-2|TRBV2
CASSEALGDNYGYTF
TGTGCCAGCAGTGAAGCGTTGGGAGACAACTATGGCTACACCTTC
>TRBD1|.|TRBJ1-3|TRBV19
CASSAHTGGARGNTIYF
TGTGCCAGTAGTGCCCACACAGGGGGCGCGCGGGGAAACACCATATATTTT
>TRBD1|.|TRBJ1-5|TRBV27
CASSRSTGGNQPQHF
TGTGCCAGCAGTCGCTCGACAGGGGGCAATCAGCCCCAGCATTTT
>.|.|TRBJ2-7|TRBV7-2
CASSFRWAGTLSYEQYF
TGTGCCAGCAGCTTCAGATGGGCGGGGACCCTTTCTTACGAGCAGTACTTC
>.|.|TRBJ2-2|TRBV5-6
CASSQTGFGTGELFF
TGTGCCAGCAGCCAAACAGGGTTTGGCACCGGGGAGCTGTTTTTT
>.|.|TRBJ1-5|TRBV28
CASSFPRESQPQHF
TGTGCCAGCAGTTTCCCCAGGGAAAGTCAGCCCCAGCATTTT
>.|.|TRBJ2-3|TRBV4-2
CASSHGDITDTQYF
TGTGCCAGCAGCCATGGGGACATCACAGATACGCAGTATTTT
>.|.|TRBJ2-5|TRBV16
CASSQIQGAETQYF
TGTGCCAGCAGCCAAATCCAAGGGGCAGAGACCCAGTACTTC
>.|once|TRBJ2-1|TRBV27
CASSLLGGEQFF
TGTGCCAGCAGTTTATTAGGAGGTGAGCAGTTCTTC
>TRBD2|.|TRBJ2-3|TRBV4-2
CASSLTSGRGTDTQYF
TGTGCCAGCAGCCTCACTAGCGGGAGGGGCACAGATACGCAGTATTTT
>TRBD1|.|TRBJ1-1|TRBV19
CASGQGTTEAFF
TGTGCCAGTGGACAGGGGACCACTGAAGCTTTCTTT
>.|.|TRBJ2-3|TRBV29-1
CSVEGSGWVDTQYF
TGCAGCGTTGAAGGGTCGGGTTGGGTAGATACGCAGTATTTT
>.|.|TRBJ1-4|TRBV7-9
CASSLTVGTNEKLFF
TGTGCCAGCAGCTTAACAGTAGGAACTAATGAAAAACTGTTTTTT
>.|.|TRBJ2-1|TRBV15
CATSRVGYNEQFF
TGTGCCACCAGCAGAGTCGGGTACAATGAGCAGTTCTTC